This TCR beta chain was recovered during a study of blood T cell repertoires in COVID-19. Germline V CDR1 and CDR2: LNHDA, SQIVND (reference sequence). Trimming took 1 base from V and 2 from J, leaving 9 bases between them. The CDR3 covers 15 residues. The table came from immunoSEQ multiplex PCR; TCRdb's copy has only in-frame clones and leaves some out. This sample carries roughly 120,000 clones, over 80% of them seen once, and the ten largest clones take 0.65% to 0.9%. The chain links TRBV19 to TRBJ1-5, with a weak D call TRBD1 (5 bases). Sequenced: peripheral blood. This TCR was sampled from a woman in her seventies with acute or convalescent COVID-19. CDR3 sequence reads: CASSIGRDGNQPQHF. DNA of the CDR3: TGTGCCAGTAGTATAGGCAGGGATGGCAATCAGCCCCAGCATTTT.